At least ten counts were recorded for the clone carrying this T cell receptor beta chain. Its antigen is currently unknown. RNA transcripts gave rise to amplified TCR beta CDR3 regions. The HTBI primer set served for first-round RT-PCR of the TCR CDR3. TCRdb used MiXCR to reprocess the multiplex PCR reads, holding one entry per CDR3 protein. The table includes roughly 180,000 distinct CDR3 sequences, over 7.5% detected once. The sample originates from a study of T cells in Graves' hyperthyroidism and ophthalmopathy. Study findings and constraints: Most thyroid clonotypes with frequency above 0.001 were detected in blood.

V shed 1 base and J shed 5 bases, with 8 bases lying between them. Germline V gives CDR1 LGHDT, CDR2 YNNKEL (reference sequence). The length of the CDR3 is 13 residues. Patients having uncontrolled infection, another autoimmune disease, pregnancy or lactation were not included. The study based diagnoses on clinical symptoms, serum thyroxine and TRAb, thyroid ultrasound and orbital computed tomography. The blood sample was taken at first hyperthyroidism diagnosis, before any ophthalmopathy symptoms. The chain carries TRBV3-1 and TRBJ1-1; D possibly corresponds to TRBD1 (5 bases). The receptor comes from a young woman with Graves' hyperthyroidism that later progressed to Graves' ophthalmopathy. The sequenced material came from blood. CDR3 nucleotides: TGTGCCAGCAGCCAAGGTGGGGGGACTGAAGCTTTCTTT. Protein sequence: CASSQGGGTEAFF.